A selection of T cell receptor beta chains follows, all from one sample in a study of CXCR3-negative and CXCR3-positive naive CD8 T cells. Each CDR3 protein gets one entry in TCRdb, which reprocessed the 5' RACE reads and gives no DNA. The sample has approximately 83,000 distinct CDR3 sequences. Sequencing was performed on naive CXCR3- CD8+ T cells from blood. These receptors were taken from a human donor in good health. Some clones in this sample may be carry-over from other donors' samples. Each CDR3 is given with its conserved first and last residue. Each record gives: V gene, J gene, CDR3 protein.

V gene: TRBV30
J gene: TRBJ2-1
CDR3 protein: CAWSVGGGDEQFF

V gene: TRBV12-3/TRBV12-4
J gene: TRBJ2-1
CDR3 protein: CASSSLVEQFF

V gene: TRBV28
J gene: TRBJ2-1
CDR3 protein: CASRLAGGHNEQFF

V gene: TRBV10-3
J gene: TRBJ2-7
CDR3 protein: CAISESEREVSYEQYF

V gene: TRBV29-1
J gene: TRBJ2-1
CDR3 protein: CSVEGLSSYNEQFF

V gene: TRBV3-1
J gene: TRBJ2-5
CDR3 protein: CASSQDWGGASQETQYF

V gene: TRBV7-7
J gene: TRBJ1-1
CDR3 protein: CASSPLAGTEAFF

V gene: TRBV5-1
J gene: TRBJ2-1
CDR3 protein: CASSQSLDRGWGNEQFF

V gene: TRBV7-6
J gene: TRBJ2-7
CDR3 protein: CASSLEGGITSYEQYF

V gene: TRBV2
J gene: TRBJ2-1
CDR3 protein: CASIPMGLAGGTTYNEQFF

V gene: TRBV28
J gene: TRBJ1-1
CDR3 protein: CASSLSKGGTEAFF

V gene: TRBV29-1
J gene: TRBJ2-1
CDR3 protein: CSVEGGRAYNEQFF

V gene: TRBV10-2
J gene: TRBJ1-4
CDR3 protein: CASSTGATNEKLFF

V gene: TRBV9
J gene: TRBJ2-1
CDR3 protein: CASSPGGGLGNEQFF

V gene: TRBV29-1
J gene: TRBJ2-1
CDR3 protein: CSVKPRSYNEQFF

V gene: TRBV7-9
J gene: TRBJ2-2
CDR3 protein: CASSATSGSSTGELFF

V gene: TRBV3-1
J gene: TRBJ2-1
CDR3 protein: CASSQDRYRHSYNEQFF

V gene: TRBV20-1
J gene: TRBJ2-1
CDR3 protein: CSARKETSGIDNEQFF

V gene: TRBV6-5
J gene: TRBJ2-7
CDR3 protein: CASSYSGGLEQYF

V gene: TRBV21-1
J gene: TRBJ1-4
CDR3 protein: CASRCGGSANEKLFF

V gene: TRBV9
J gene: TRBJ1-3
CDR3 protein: CASSVGQSSGNTIYF

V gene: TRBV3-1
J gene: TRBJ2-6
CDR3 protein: CASSHKMSGANVLTF

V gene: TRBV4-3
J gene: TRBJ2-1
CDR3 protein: CASSHRLAGWDEQFF

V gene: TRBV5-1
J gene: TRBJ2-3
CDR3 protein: CASSPSGNRVVTDTQYF

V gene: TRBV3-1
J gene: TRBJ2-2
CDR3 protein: CASSPGVAAPRGTGELFF

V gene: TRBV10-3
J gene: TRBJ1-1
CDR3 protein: CAINTGENTEAFF

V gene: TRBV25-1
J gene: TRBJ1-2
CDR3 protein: CASSEGRDYGYTF

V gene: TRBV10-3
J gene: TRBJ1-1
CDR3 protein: CAISESGRGNTEAFF

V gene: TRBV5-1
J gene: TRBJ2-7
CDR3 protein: CASSARGGYEQYF

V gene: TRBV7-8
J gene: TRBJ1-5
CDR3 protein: CASSLGWSEGYNQPQHF

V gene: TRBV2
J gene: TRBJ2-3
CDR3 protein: CASSPGSGETASTDTQYF

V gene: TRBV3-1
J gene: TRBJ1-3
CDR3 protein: CASSSSSGLSSGNTIYF

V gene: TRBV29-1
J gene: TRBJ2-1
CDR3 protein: CSVLRQGRYNEQFF

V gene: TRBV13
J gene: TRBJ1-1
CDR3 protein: CASSLAGSEAFF

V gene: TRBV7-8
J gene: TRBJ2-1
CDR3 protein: CAIAWTGGGDEQFF

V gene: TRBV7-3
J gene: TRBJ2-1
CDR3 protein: CASSPALAGGYNEQFF

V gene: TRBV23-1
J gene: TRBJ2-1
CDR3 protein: CASKSQGKTNEQFF

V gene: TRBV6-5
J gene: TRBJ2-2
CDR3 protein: CASSYGSGTGELFF

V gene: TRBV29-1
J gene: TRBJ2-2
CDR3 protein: CSVHQSGELFF

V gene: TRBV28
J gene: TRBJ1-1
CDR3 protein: CASSFHRAPNTEAFF

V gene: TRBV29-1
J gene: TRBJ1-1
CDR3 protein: CSAEGSGSEAFF

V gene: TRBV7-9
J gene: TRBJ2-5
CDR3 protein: CASRPTATQETQYF

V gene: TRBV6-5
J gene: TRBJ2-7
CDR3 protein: CASLEGYEQYF